This is a list of T cell receptor beta chains from one sample in a study of cytomegalovirus exposure and HLA in healthy donors. Here immunoSEQ multiplex PCR was the method, and the copy in TCRdb shows in-frame clones only, minus some. The data show roughly 200,000 clones, with under 9.5% seen just once and over 1% held by the top ten. Specimen: PBMCs. These receptors all stem from a woman in her 30s in good health and CMV-seropositive. Each CDR3 is given with its conserved first and last residue. The order of the fields is J gene, CDR3 length, clone size, D gene, V gene, CDR3 protein, CDR3 DNA. The D gene is left open where the match is weak. Expanded clones get a size class; other rows say once, few or many, or leave the size out.

>TRBJ1-2|17|few|NA|TRBV21-1
CASSKEQAGQKNYGYTF
TGTGCCAGCAGCAAAGAGCAGGCAGGACAAAAGAACTATGGCTACACCTTC
>TRBJ2-2|15|NA|TRBD2|TRBV14
CASRRAGGKTGELFF
TGTGCCAGCAGGAGAGCGGGAGGGAAGACCGGGGAGCTGTTTTTT
>TRBJ1-3|12|NA|NA|TRBV6-5
CATRECGNTIYF
TGTGCCACCCGGGAGTGCGGTAACACCATATATTTT
>TRBJ2-5|14|NA|NA|TRBV7-2
CASSLVWREGTQYF
TGTGCCAGCAGCTTAGTATGGCGGGAAGGGACCCAGTACTTC
>TRBJ2-7|16|few|TRBD2|TRBV4-1
CASSQGRTSGRVEQYF
TGCGCCAGCAGCCAAGGGCGGACTAGCGGGAGAGTCGAGCAGTACTTC
>TRBJ2-3|15|NA|TRBD2|TRBV5-1
CASSPGTSGGDTQYF
TGCGCCAGCAGTCCAGGGACTAGCGGGGGGGATACGCAGTATTTT
>TRBJ2-7|17|few|TRBD2|TRBV5-1
CASSLGAGGTSGSVQYF
TGCGCCAGCAGCCTAGGTGCAGGGGGCACTAGCGGGAGTGTGCAGTACTTC
>TRBJ2-3|17|few|TRBD2|TRBV9
CASSVVGLAGIADTQYF
TGTGCCAGCAGCGTAGTTGGGCTAGCGGGAATAGCAGATACGCAGTATTTT
>TRBJ2-5|17|few|NA|TRBV7-9
CASSLRSRGWVEETQYF
TGTGCCAGCAGCTTAAGATCCAGGGGCTGGGTCGAAGAGACCCAGTACTTC
>TRBJ2-2|16|few|TRBD2|TRBV6-6
CASSYLAGGLTGELFF
TGTGCCAGCAGTTACCTAGCGGGAGGGTTAACCGGGGAGCTGTTTTTT
>TRBJ2-7|13|NA|NA|TRBV11-2
CASSSTAWYEQYF
TGTGCCAGCAGCTCTACAGCCTGGTACGAGCAGTACTTC
>TRBJ1-1|15|few|NA|TRBV2
CASRYYPTGITEAFF
TGTGCCAGCAGATACTATCCGACAGGTATCACGGAAGCTTTCTTT
>TRBJ1-5|15|NA|NA|TRBV5-6
CASSQAGNFDQPQHF
TGTGCCAGCAGCCAAGCAGGTAACTTCGATCAGCCCCAGCATTTT
>TRBJ1-3|14|few|NA|TRBV30
CAWSAGVPGNTIYF
TGTGCCTGGAGTGCCGGGGTTCCTGGAAACACCATATATTTT
>TRBJ1-6|14|few|TRBD1|TRBV6-5
CASKSGGYNSPLHF
TGTGCCAGCAAATCAGGGGGTTATAATTCACCCCTCCACTTT
>TRBJ1-4|14|many|NA|TRBV6-1
CASRATATNEKLFF
TGTGCCAGCAGGGCCACAGCCACCAACGAAAAACTGTTTTTT
>TRBJ1-3|13|NA|NA|TRBV7-8
CASSPRTGNTIYF
TGTGCCAGCAGCCCTAGGACTGGAAACACCATATATTTT
>TRBJ2-3|15|NA|TRBD2|TRBV29-1
CSVGFVAGSTDTQYF
TGCAGCGTTGGGTTCGTAGCGGGATCGACAGATACGCAGTATTTT
>TRBJ2-1|16|few|NA|TRBV18
CASSPQHGSTYNEQFF
TGTGCCAGCTCACCACAGCACGGGAGTACCTACAATGAGCAGTTCTTC
>TRBJ1-1|13|NA|NA|TRBV25-1
CASSALLSTEAFF
TGTGCCAGCAGTGCGCTCTTGAGCACTGAAGCTTTCTTT
>TRBJ1-2|13|few|NA|TRBV7-9
CASSLPGGYGYTF
TGTGCCAGCAGCCTGCCGGGAGGCTATGGCTACACCTTC
>TRBJ1-1|15|few|NA|TRBV27
CASSSSARTNTEAFF
TGTGCCAGCAGCTCGTCTGCGAGAACGAACACTGAAGCTTTCTTT
>TRBJ2-1|15|NA|TRBD2|TRBV7-8
CASSFLAGGRNEQFF
TGTGCCAGCAGCTTCCTAGCGGGAGGGCGCAATGAGCAGTTCTTC
>TRBJ2-1|15|NA|NA|TRBV11-2
CASSLGGRYYNEQFF
TGTGCCAGCAGCTTAGGTGGGAGGTACTACAATGAGCAGTTCTTC
>TRBJ2-3|17|NA|TRBD1|TRBV6-1
CASSEVGQGVSTDTQYF
TGTGCCAGCAGTGAGGTGGGACAGGGGGTTAGCACAGATACGCAGTATTTT
>TRBJ2-5|16|NA|TRBD1|TRBV9
CASSVSLTGVQETQYF
TGTGCCAGCAGCGTCTCTCTCACAGGGGTCCAAGAGACCCAGTACTTC
>TRBJ1-1|15|few|TRBD1|TRBV7-8
CASSLMTGMNTEAFF
TGTGCCAGCAGCCTGATGACAGGGATGAACACTGAAGCTTTCTTT
>TRBJ2-7|14|NA|TRBD1|TRBV7-8
CASSHGTDTYEQYF
TGTGCCAGCAGCCACGGGACAGACACCTACGAGCAGTACTTC
>TRBJ2-6|16|few|NA|TRBV10-3
CAISESGGGGANVLTF
TGTGCCATCAGTGAGTCGGGGGGAGGTGGGGCCAACGTCCTGACTTTC
>TRBJ2-7|11|few|NA|TRBV20-1
CSARRRQEQYF
TGCAGTGCTAGAAGGAGACAGGAGCAGTACTTC
>TRBJ2-2|13|NA|NA|TRBV2
CASSELGIGELFF
TGTGCCAGCAGTGAACTCGGGATCGGGGAGCTGTTTTTT
>TRBJ2-1|16|few|TRBD2|TRBV19
CASSRSRTSGSGEQFF
TGTGCCAGTAGTAGGTCCCGGACTAGCGGGAGTGGTGAGCAGTTCTTC
>TRBJ1-4|14|few|TRBD1|TRBV29-1
CSVAQGAANEKLFF
TGCAGCGTCGCGCAGGGGGCGGCTAATGAAAAACTGTTTTTT
>TRBJ1-1|14|few|NA|TRBV10-3
CAISESLRLAEAFF
TGTGCCATCAGTGAGTCCCTCAGACTGGCTGAAGCTTTCTTT
>TRBJ1-2|14|NA|NA|TRBV12-5
CASGRGDVNYGYTF
TGTGCTAGTGGGCGGGGGGACGTTAACTATGGCTACACCTTC
>TRBJ1-3|17|few|TRBD1|TRBV4-1
CASSQKDRVFSGNTIYF
TGCGCCAGCAGCCAAAAGGACAGGGTTTTCTCTGGAAACACCATATATTTT
>TRBJ2-7|15|NA|TRBD2|TRBV6-6
CASSWASGSSYEQYF
TGTGCCAGCAGTTGGGCTAGCGGGAGTTCGTACGAGCAGTACTTC
>TRBJ2-3|10|few|NA|TRBV11-2
CAIGGDTQYF
TGTGCCATCGGGGGAGATACGCAGTATTTT
>TRBJ2-3|15|NA|NA|TRBV7-2
CASSWRGQEGDTQYF
TGTGCCAGCAGCTGGAGAGGCCAGGAGGGGGATACGCAGTATTTT
>TRBJ2-2|15|NA|TRBD2|TRBV25-1
CASSEASGRAGELFF
TGTGCCAGCAGTGAGGCTAGCGGGAGAGCCGGGGAGCTGTTTTTT
>TRBJ2-7|13|once|NA|TRBV10-2
CASRRGNSYEQYF
TGCGCCAGCAGGCGAGGGAACTCCTACGAGCAGTACTTC
>TRBJ2-3|12|NA|NA|TRBV6-5
CASRSSGRTQYF
TGTGCCAGCAGATCCAGCGGACGGACGCAGTATTTT
>TRBJ1-1|12|NA|TRBD1|TRBV5-4
CASSLGTGEAFF
TGTGCCAGCAGCTTGGGGACAGGGGAAGCTTTCTTT
>TRBJ2-7|15|few|TRBD2|TRBV7-9
CASSSHSGSSYEQYF
TGTGCCAGCAGCAGCCATAGCGGGAGTTCCTACGAGCAGTACTTC